The sequence of this TCR beta chain was determined in a study of control samples from healthy donors and cancer patients. Only in-frame clones appear in the TCRdb table, and some are missing; sequencing was by immunoSEQ multiplex PCR. The data hold around 230,000 clones, with about 95% observed a single time. Germline CDR1 is SGHDN and CDR2 is FVKESK. The CDR3 contains 15 residues. V lost 0 bases and J lost 3, with 9 bases in between. The sequenced sample was blood. This clonotype was obtained from a man aged 50-59 years in good health. The chain combines TRBV14 with TRBJ1-3; no clear D. CDR3: CASSQDHWGGNTIYF. CDR3 DNA: TGTGCCAGCAGCCAAGATCACTGGGGTGGAAACACCATATATTTT.